A selection of T cell receptor beta chains follows, all from one sample in a study of cytomegalovirus exposure and HLA in healthy donors. This table comes from immunoSEQ multiplex PCR, and its TCRdb copy is limited to in-frame clones, with some not included. The profile shows about 120,000 clones, 50% to 80% of them singletons. The sample comprised PBMCs. These TCRs come from a middle-aged woman in good health and CMV-seropositive. Both conserved end residues are part of each CDR3. The D gene is left open where the match is weak. Not every row has a clone size; where given, it reads once, few, many or a size class.

j_call | d_call | v_call | clone_size | cdr3_aa | cdr3_nt
TRBJ2-1 | - | TRBV5-6 | - | CASSLAGQYNEQFF | TGTGCCAGCAGCTTGGCAGGACAATACAATGAGCAGTTCTTC
TRBJ1-1 | - | TRBV28 | - | CASILQGLGGTEAFF | TGTGCCAGCATCCTACAGGGCCTTGGGGGCACTGAAGCTTTCTTT
TRBJ2-1 | - | TRBV6-5 | once | CASGGGWGEQFF | TGTGCCAGCGGTGGGGGGTGGGGTGAGCAGTTCTTC
TRBJ2-7 | TRBD2 | TRBV7-2 | - | CASRLGTSVSYEQYF | TGTGCCAGCAGACTCGGGACTAGCGTTTCTTACGAGCAGTACTTC
TRBJ2-7 | TRBD2 | TRBV4-1 | few | CASSQDELAGGSTSDEQYF | TGCGCCAGCAGCCAAGATGAACTAGCGGGAGGGTCAACTTCGGACGAGCAGTACTTC
TRBJ2-1 | - | TRBV28 | - | CASSFPRVNEQFF | TGTGCCAGCAGTTTCCCCAGGGTCAATGAGCAGTTCTTC
TRBJ2-7 | TRBD1 | TRBV30 | few | CAWSAGQGSYEQYF | TGTGCCTGGAGTGCCGGACAGGGATCCTACGAGCAGTACTTC
TRBJ1-2 | - | TRBV5-1 | - | CASSLGVRDGYTF | TGCGCCAGCAGCTTGGGGGTGAGGGATGGCTACACCTTC
TRBJ2-1 | - | TRBV29-1 | - | CSVVFSHRLGHLYNEQFF | TGCAGCGTTGTGTTTAGTCATCGGTTGGGACACCTCTACAATGAGCAGTTCTTC
TRBJ1-2 | - | TRBV2 | - | CASRATTGNYGYTF | TGTGCCAGCAGGGCCACCACAGGAAACTATGGCTACACCTTC
TRBJ1-2 | - | TRBV30 | few | CAWSVPGGGYTF | TGTGCCTGGAGTGTACCCGGGGGAGGCTACACCTTC
TRBJ2-7 | TRBD1 | TRBV6-5 | - | CASSYSGTGLGEQYF | TGTGCCAGCAGTTACTCGGGGACAGGGCTCGGCGAGCAGTACTTC
TRBJ1-1 | - | TRBV6-6 | once | CASTPELRNTEAFF | TGTGCCAGCACCCCTGAACTGAGGAACACTGAAGCTTTCTTT
TRBJ2-2 | - | TRBV14 | - | CASSQNMATGELFF | TGTGCCAGCAGCCAAAACATGGCAACCGGGGAGCTGTTTTTT
TRBJ1-4 | TRBD1 | TRBV9 | - | CASSESRTGINEKLFF | TGTGCCAGCAGCGAATCCCGGACAGGGATCAACGAAAAACTGTTTTTT
TRBJ1-5 | - | TRBV10-1 | - | CARPGVNQPQHF | TGCGCCAGGCCAGGGGTCAATCAGCCCCAGCATTTT
TRBJ1-1 | - | TRBV28 | - | CASSFSSAEAFF | TGTGCCAGCAGTTTTTCAAGCGCTGAAGCTTTCTTT
TRBJ2-3 | - | TRBV29-1 | few | CSVVVGAITDTQYF | TGCAGCGTTGTGGTGGGGGCCATCACAGATACGCAGTATTTT
TRBJ1-1 | - | TRBV6-6 | few | CASSRGPGTEAFF | TGTGCCAGCAGTCGAGGCCCGGGCACTGAAGCTTTCTTT
TRBJ2-1 | TRBD2 | TRBV29-1 | few | CSVEGLAGSPSSYNEQFF | TGCAGCGTTGAAGGACTAGCGGGATCTCCGAGCTCCTACAATGAGCAGTTCTTC
TRBJ1-3 | TRBD1 | TRBV6-6 | - | CASSQATGTGNTIYF | TGTGCCAGCAGCCAAGCGACAGGGACTGGAAACACCATATATTTT
TRBJ1-1 | - | TRBV5-1 | - | CASSYSGTEAFF | TGCGCCAGCAGCTACTCCGGGACAGAAGCTTTCTTT
TRBJ1-6 | TRBD1 | TRBV10-1 | - | CASSESGQGARNSPLHF | TGCGCCAGCAGTGAGTCTGGACAGGGGGCGCGGAATTCACCCCTCCACTTT